The 21 T cell receptor beta chains below were found in one sample sequenced in a study of T cells in Graves' hyperthyroidism and ophthalmopathy. TCR beta CDR3 region amplification was performed from RNA transcripts. First-round RT-PCR of the TCR CDR3 relied on the HTBI primer set. TCRdb redid the calling of the multiplex PCR reads with MiXCR, one entry per CDR3 protein. The sample holds roughly 110,000 distinct CDR3 sequences, roughly 15% seen once. Sequenced: blood. The origin of the receptors is a woman between 45 and 65 years old with Graves' hyperthyroidism.

This clonotype was seen repeatedly, ten times or more. V usage is TRBV5-1 and J usage is TRBJ2-1, with 7 nucleotides matching TRBD1. This CDR3 has 16 residues. Germline assignment: CDR1 SGHRS and CDR2 YFSETQ. V lost 4 bases and J lost 2; bases outside the gene matches: 9. The CDR3 DNA sequence: TGCGCCAGCAGCCCGGGGCAGGGGGTCACCTACAATGAGCAGTTCTTC. Protein: CASSPGQGVTYNEQFF.

This clonotype was counted ten times or more. The J gene is TRBJ2-3, the V gene TRBV6-5; 7 positions agree with TRBD2. This CDR3 is 16 amino acids long. Per germline, CDR1 MNHEY and CDR2 SVGAGI. V lost 2 bases to trimming and J lost 0 bases; unmatched junction nucleotides: 5. The CDR3 loop reads CASSYDPGLSTDTQYF. CDR3 bases: TGTGCCAGCAGTTACGACCCGGGACTAAGCACAGATACGCAGTATTTT.

This clonotype was counted at least ten times. The chain carries TRBV7-3 and TRBJ2-3; TRBD1 is a possible D gene (5 bases). The V end lost 5 bases, the J end lost 2 bases, and 20 bases lay between the germline ends. Germline loops: CDR1 SGHTA, CDR2 FQGTGA. The CDR3 runs to 17 residues. The CDR3: CASSGTPRQGITDTQYF. CDR3 DNA: TGTGCCAGCAGCGGTACCCCCCGTCAGGGTATCACAGATACGCAGTATTTT.

This clonotype was recorded a few times. The chain recombines TRBV7-9 with TRBJ1-1; D unresolved. Germline values: CDR1 SEHNR, CDR2 FQNEAQ (reference sequence). V gave up 1 base and J gave up 1 base, with 7 bases separating them. The CDR3 spans 14 residues. As DNA, the CDR3 is TGTGCCAGCAGCTTAGGACGGACGAACACTGAAGCTTTCTTT. Amino acid sequence: CASSLGRTNTEAFF.

This clonotype was observed many times. The rearrangement joins TRBV9 to TRBJ2-7; 9 nucleotides line up with TRBD2. The CDR3 extends over 16 amino acids. Germline-derived CDR1 and CDR2 are SGDLS and YYNGEE. J was trimmed by 0 bases and V by 3 bases; bases with no gene match: 7. CDR3 in DNA: TGTGCCAGCAGCGCGGGTCTAGCGGGACGCTCCTACGAGCAGTACTTC. Amino acid sequence: CASSAGLAGRSYEQYF.

This clonotype was observed at least ten times. The chain has TRBV20-1 and TRBJ2-1; TRBD2 matches at 9 bases. This CDR3 is built from 14 residues. Germline CDR1 and CDR2: DFQATT and SNEGSKA (reference sequence). The junction had 9 bases not matched to a gene; V was cut back by 6 bases and J by 6 bases. The CDR3 sequence is CSASGGLAVNEQFF. The CDR3 DNA reads as TGCAGTGCCAGTGGGGGACTAGCAGTCAATGAGCAGTTCTTC.

The V gene is TRBV13, the J gene TRBJ2-5, with D perhaps TRBD1 (6 bases). CDR1 and CDR2 (germline): PRHDT, FYEKMQ (reference sequence). V lost 2 bases, J lost 4 bases, and 11 bases lay in between. The CDR3 spans 14 residues. CDR3 nucleotide sequence: TGTGCCAGCAGCTTACAGGGGCGGCGAGAGACCCAGTACTTC. Amino acids: CASSLQGRRETQYF.

The table lists this clonotype with many counts. The chain carries TRBV7-9 and TRBJ2-2; D not resolved. Trimming stripped 2 bases from V and 4 bases from J, with 14 bases between. Germline V gene sequence: CDR1 SEHNR, CDR2 FQNEAQ (reference sequence). This CDR3 spans 16 amino acids. Here the CDR3 reads CASSLSPAGPTGELFF. In DNA form, the CDR3 reads TGTGCCAGCAGCTTAAGTCCGGCAGGTCCCACCGGGGAGCTGTTTTTT.

Many counts were recorded for this clonotype. The V gene is TRBV6-2 or TRBV6-3, the J gene TRBJ1-5; 7 bases are a match to TRBD1. This CDR3 is 15 amino acids long. Losses at the gene ends were 2 bases for V and 2 bases for J; bases not matched to a gene: 3. Germline V gene sequence: CDR1 MNHEY, CDR2 SVGEGT. The CDR3 DNA follows: TGTGCCAGCAGTTACGGCACAGGGGGCAATCAGCCCCAGCATTTT. It codes for CASSYGTGGNQPQHF.

The rearrangement uses TRBV6-5 and TRBJ2-7, with D tentatively TRBD1 (6 bases). Deletions cut 2 bases from V and 0 bases from J, with 14 bases between. Per germline, CDR1 MNHEY and CDR2 SVGAGI. The CDR3 length is 16 residues. CDR3 amino acids: CASSYLVGTTSYEQYF. CDR3 bases: TGTGCCAGCAGTTACCTTGTCGGGACAACCTCCTACGAGCAGTACTTC.

The sample holds many counts of this clonotype. The CDR3 nucleotides read TGCGCCAGCAGCCTCCGGAGGGGCGGTGAAAAACTGTTTTTT. It codes for CASSLRRGGEKLFF. The genes are TRBV5-1 and TRBJ1-4; perhaps TRBD1 as D (5 bases). The CDR3 totals 14 residues. V was shortened by 4 bases and J by 7 bases, with 14 bases between the two germline ends. Germline CDR1 is SGHRS and CDR2 is YFSETQ.

This chain uses TRBV7-3 with TRBJ2-1; no clear D. The CDR3 totals 14 residues. CDR1 and CDR2 (germline): SGHTA, FQGTGA. V gave up 2 bases and J gave up 8 bases, with 13 bases separating them. The CDR3 here is CASSLVSSLDEQFF. The CDR3 nucleotides are TGTGCCAGCAGCTTAGTATCCTCTCTCGATGAGCAGTTCTTC.

The CDR3 here is CASSLGQGSSYEQYF. The CDR3 DNA reads as TGCGCCAGCAGCCTGGGACAGGGAAGCTCCTACGAGCAGTACTTC. The V and J genes are TRBV5-1 and TRBJ2-7, with 9 nucleotides matching TRBD1. The CDR3 runs to 15 residues. Germline loops: CDR1 SGHRS, CDR2 YFSETQ. V lost 4 bases and J lost 0; bases outside the gene matches: 5.

The sample holds many counts of this clonotype. This rearrangement joins TRBV28 to TRBJ2-1; perhaps TRBD2 as D (5 bases). The CDR3 runs 15 residues. V lost 1 base, J lost 7 bases, and 14 bases lay in between. Per the germline V gene, CDR1 is MDHEN and CDR2 is SYDVKM. CDR3 loop: CASSLSVASSNEQFF. The CDR3 DNA is TGTGCCAGCAGTTTATCAGTAGCGAGCTCTAATGAGCAGTTCTTC.

Ten or more counts support this clonotype. This chain links TRBV3-1 with TRBJ1-1; D is unresolved. V was trimmed by 0 bases and J by 5 bases, leaving 4 bases between them. The V gene's germline CDR1 is LGHDT and CDR2 YNNKEL (reference sequence). The CDR3 length is 12 residues. This chain's CDR3 is CASSQDRTEAFF. CDR3 sequence (DNA): TGTGCCAGCAGCCAAGACCGGACTGAAGCTTTCTTT.

A single count supports this clonotype. The chain carries TRBV20-1 and TRBJ2-5, with 14 positions matching TRBD2. Germline V gives CDR1 DFQATT, CDR2 SNEGSKA (reference sequence). Trimming removed 6 bases from V and 5 bases from J; junction bases left unmatched: 17. The CDR3 is 18 amino acids. The CDR3 region has the DNA TGCAGTGCCCCCGGGACCGGGACTAGCGGGAGAAGGAGCGAGACCCAGTACTTC. Residues: CSAPGTGTSGRRSETQYF.

At least ten counts were recorded for this clonotype. This chain joins TRBV10-3 and TRBJ2-1; D is unclear. This CDR3 region has 12 residues. V was cut by 10 bases and J by 6 bases, with 13 bases left in between. CDR1 is ENHRY and CDR2 is SYGVKD in the germline V gene. In DNA, the CDR3 is TGTGCCACCAGCCCCAACAGCAATGAGCAGTTCTTC. Its translation: CATSPNSNEQFF.

This clonotype was recorded at least ten times. The CDR3 nucleotides are TGCGCCAGCAGTGGCAGTTTGAACACTGAAGCTTTCTTT. Translating it yields CASSGSLNTEAFF. The rearrangement joins TRBV10-2 to TRBJ1-1, with D hard to call. Germline V gene lookup returns CDR1 WSHSY and CDR2 SAAADI. The CDR3 runs 13 residues. Trimming removed 4 bases at V and 0 bases at J, with 6 bases between.

This clonotype occurred many times. This chain uses TRBV29-1 with TRBJ1-5; 7 bases map to TRBD1. V lost 6 bases to trimming and J lost 0 bases; unmatched junction nucleotides: 5. Per the germline V gene, CDR1 is SQVTM and CDR2 is ANQGSEA. This CDR3 has 14 residues. This CDR3 reads CSVSQGDSNQPQHF. The CDR3, as DNA: TGCAGCGTGTCTCAGGGGGATAGCAATCAGCCCCAGCATTTT. The entire variable domain, with the rest obtained from reference TRBV29-1 and TRBJ1-5, is as follows: SAVISQKPSRDICQRGTSLTIQCQVDSQVTMMFWYRQQPGQSLTLIATANQGSEATYESGFVIDKFPISRPNLTFSTLTVSNMSPEDSSIYLCSVSQGDSNQPQHFGDGTRLSIL.

There are many counts of this clonotype. The chain couples TRBV5-1 to TRBJ2-1; 12 bases are a match to TRBD2. V lost 3 bases and J lost 4; bases outside the gene matches: 17. From germline, CDR1 is SGHRS and CDR2 YFSETQ. This CDR3 contains 20 residues. CDR3 in DNA: TGCGCCAGCAGCTCCACGACTAGCGGGAGACGAGAGGCGGGGTACAATGAGCAGTTCTTC. It specifies CASSSTTSGRREAGYNEQFF. The complete variable domain, with remaining parts taken from reference TRBV5-1 and TRBJ2-1, reads KAGVTQTPRYLIKTRGQQVTLSCSPISGHRSVSWYQQTPGQGLQFLFEYFSETQRNKGNFPGRFSGRQFSNSRSEMNVSTLELGDSALYLCASSSTTSGRREAGYNEQFFGPGTRLTVL.

The V gene is TRBV3-1, the J gene TRBJ2-1, with 13 nucleotides matching TRBD2. V lost 4 bases and J lost 7; bases outside the gene matches: 4. CDR1 LGHDT and CDR2 YNNKEL come from the germline V gene (reference sequence). This CDR3 contains 15 residues. CDR3: CASSRTSGSVNEQFF. CDR3 sequence (DNA): TGTGCCAGCAGCCGGACTAGCGGGAGTGTGAATGAGCAGTTCTTC.